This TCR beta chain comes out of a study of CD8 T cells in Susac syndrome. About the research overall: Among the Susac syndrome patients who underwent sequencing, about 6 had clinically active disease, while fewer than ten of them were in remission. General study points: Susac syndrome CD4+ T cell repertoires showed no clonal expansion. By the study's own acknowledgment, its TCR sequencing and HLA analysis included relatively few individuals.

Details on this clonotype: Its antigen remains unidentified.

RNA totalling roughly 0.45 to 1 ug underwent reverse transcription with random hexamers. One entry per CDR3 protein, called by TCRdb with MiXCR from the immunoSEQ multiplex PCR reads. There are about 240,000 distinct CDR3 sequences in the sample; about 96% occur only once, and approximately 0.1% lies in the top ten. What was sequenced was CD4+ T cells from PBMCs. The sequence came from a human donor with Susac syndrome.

CDR3 in DNA: TGCAGCGTCACAACAGCAGGGGAGTTCAATCAGCCCCAGCATTTT. Translated: CSVTTAGEFNQPQHF. The chain couples TRBV29-1 to TRBJ1-5, with D maybe TRBD1 (6 bases). The CDR3 is 15 residues long. From germline, CDR1 is SQVTM and CDR2 ANQGSEA. Between the trimmed V and J ends, which lost 6 bases and 3 bases, there was a span of 18 bases.